This T cell receptor (beta chain) appears in the sequencing data of a study of blood T cell repertoires in COVID-19. Study-wide background: COVID-19 samples collected from the United States, Italy and Spain covered acute and convalescent phases. The analysed material was cDNA or gDNA that came from T cells, B-cell-depleted T cells, or PBMCs.

Clones were sequenced by immunoSEQ multiplex PCR, and TCRdb holds only the in-frame ones, with some missing. This table has some 120,000 clones, 80% appearing once. Specimen: peripheral blood. This TCR was sampled from a human donor in a cohort sampled during active COVID-19.

The CDR3 is CASSDQLTDTQYF. As DNA, the CDR3 is TGTGCCAGCAGTGACCAATTGACAGATACGCAGTATTTT. This sequence joins TRBV6-4 and TRBJ2-3; D remains ambiguous. Trimming pared 2 bases from V and 3 bases from J, leaving 6 bases between. The CDR3 covers 13 residues. Germline V CDR1 and CDR2: MRHNA, SNTAGT.